This T cell receptor beta chain was recovered during a study of T cell repertoires in cytomegalovirus infection. One entry per CDR3 protein, called by TCRdb with MiXCR from the reads. The profile shows some 700,000 distinct CDR3 sequences, roughly 35% of them singletons. The CDR3 loop spans 13 amino acids. V shed 7 bases and J 8 bases; nucleotides not matched to a gene: 8. The V gene's germline CDR1 is MDHEN and CDR2 SYDVKM. The table lists this clonotype with a count of one. The specimen was PBMCs. The chain recombines TRBV28 with TRBJ2-1, with 7 bases that match TRBD1. This receptor was identified in a human donor in good health (CMV status not recorded). Some clones in this sample may be carry-over from other donors' samples. CDR3 sequence: CASNPTGWDEQFF. The CDR3 DNA reads TGTGCCAGCAATCCGACAGGGTGGGATGAGCAGTTCTTC.